These 21 T cell receptor beta chains share one sample of origin, sequenced in a study of blood T cell repertoires in COVID-19. The repertoire was sequenced with immunoSEQ multiplex PCR; TCRdb's copy has only in-frame clones and lacks some. Here the sample spans some 700,000 clones, about 87% being singletons. Material: peripheral blood. Every receptor here comes from a woman younger than 35 with acute or convalescent COVID-19.

This clone was detected only a few times. V usage is TRBV7-8 and J usage is TRBJ1-1; D is perhaps TRBD1 (5 bases). Per germline, CDR1 SGHVS and CDR2 FQNEAQ. V shed 3 bases and J shed 6 bases, with 11 bases lying between them. This CDR3 region has 13 residues. The DNA of the CDR3 is TGTGCCAGCAGCTTCAAGGGGAAGTCTGAAGCTTTCTTT. Translated, it gives CASSFKGKSEAFF.

This chain joins TRBV9 and TRBJ2-3, with 8 bases aligning to TRBD2. The CDR3 covers 17 residues. The junction had 12 bases not matched to a gene; V was cut back by 2 bases and J by 4 bases. CDR1 and CDR2 (germline): SGDLS, YYNGEE. CDR3 amino acids: CASSVLAGLAFSDTQYF. The CDR3 nucleotides are TGTGCCAGCAGCGTCCTCGCCGGACTAGCCTTTTCAGATACGCAGTATTTT.

The chain uses TRBV6-4 and TRBJ1-2; D call uncertain. V lost 7 bases to trimming and J lost 4 bases, with 13 bases between them. The CDR3 has 13 residues. CDR1 is MRHNA, CDR2 SNTAGT, per germline. The CDR3 DNA sequence: TGTGCCAGCACTGAGTGGGCTATCTATGGCTACACCTTC. It specifies CASTEWAIYGYTF.

V is TRBV11-3 and J is TRBJ2-3, with TRBD2 identical over 15 bases. The germline gives CDR1 SGHNT, CDR2 YENEEA. The CDR3 is made up of 17 amino acids. The J segment lost 0 bases and the V segment lost 4 bases, leaving 2 bases of the junction unmatched. The CDR3 loop is CASSWTSGGDSTDTQYF. The CDR3 coding sequence is TGTGCCAGCAGCTGGACTAGCGGGGGGGATAGCACAGATACGCAGTATTTT.

The CDR3 spells CASKTGERNTEAFF. CDR3 nucleotide sequence: TGTGCCAGTAAGACCGGAGAAAGGAACACTGAAGCTTTCTTT. The chain combines TRBV19 with TRBJ1-1, with D unresolved. Trimming removed 7 bases at V and 1 base at J, with 13 bases between. Germline lookup yields CDR1 LNHDA and CDR2 SQIVND (reference sequence). The CDR3 extends over 14 amino acids.

The chain combines TRBV7-2 with TRBJ1-4, with 8 bases that match TRBD1. The CDR3 consists of 18 residues. Germline V gene sequence: CDR1 SGHTA, CDR2 FQGNSA. Trimming removed 1 base from V and 8 bases from J; junction bases left unmatched: 15. In DNA form, the CDR3 reads TGTGCCAGCAGCTTAGGTGGCAGGGGGCGAGTGTTGGAAGAAAAACTGTTTTTT. It specifies CASSLGGRGRVLEEKLFF.

The CDR3 nucleotides are TGCGCCAGCAGCTTAGGTCGAACTCGAGACGTTCCTAGGGGCTACACCTTC. Protein product: CASSLGRTRDVPRGYTF. The chain carries TRBV5-1 and TRBJ1-2, with no clear D. The germline V gene has CDR1 SGHRS and CDR2 YFSETQ. The CDR3 length is 17 residues. V was cut by 2 bases and J by 8 bases, with 25 bases left in between. The whole variable domain, remainder taken from reference TRBV5-1 and TRBJ1-2, is KAGVTQTPRYLIKTRGQQVTLSCSPISGHRSVSWYQQTPGQGLQFLFEYFSETQRNKGNFPGRFSGRQFSNSRSEMNVSTLELGDSALYLCASSLGRTRDVPRGYTFGSGTRLTVV.

This chain uses TRBV10-2 with TRBJ2-7, with TRBD2 as a possible D gene (5 bases). The CDR3 spans 13 residues. In germline, CDR1 is WSHSY, CDR2 SAAADI. Trimming pared 6 bases from V and 4 bases from J, leaving 13 bases between. In DNA form, the CDR3 reads TGCGCCAGCAGGGACTCCAACAGATACGAGCAGTACTTC. Translated: CASRDSNRYEQYF.

The J gene is TRBJ2-2, the V gene TRBV5-4, with 15 bases matching TRBD2. Germline V CDR1 and CDR2: SGHNT, YYREEE (reference sequence). The trim removed 4 bases at V and 4 bases at J, leaving 5 bases unmatched. The CDR3 has 17 amino acids. CDR3 protein: CASSRTSGGAGTGELFF. CDR3 bases: TGTGCCAGCAGCCGGACTAGCGGGGGGGCCGGCACCGGGGAGCTGTTTTTT.

The chain uses TRBV30 and TRBJ1-2; D is ambiguous. V gave up 0 bases and J gave up 5 bases, with 13 bases separating them. This CDR3 is built from 14 residues. Germline loops: CDR1 GTSNPN, CDR2 SVGIG (reference sequence). The CDR3 spells CAWSVDTGAYGYTF. The DNA for the CDR3 is TGTGCCTGGAGTGTAGACACCGGCGCGTATGGCTACACCTTC.

The chain carries TRBV6-1 and TRBJ1-1; D possibly corresponds to TRBD1 (6 bases). With 2 bases removed from V and 5 bases from J, the gap between germline ends came to 12 bases. The CDR3 has 14 residues. Germline values: CDR1 MNHNS, CDR2 SASEGT. The CDR3 protein is CASSERQGSTEAFF. The CDR3 DNA reads TGTGCCAGCAGTGAACGCCAGGGGAGTACTGAAGCTTTCTTT.

This clone showed up just once. The gene calls are TRBV24-1 and TRBJ1-2, with D perhaps TRBD1 (6 bases). Trimming pared 1 base from V and 8 bases from J, leaving 10 bases between. The CDR3 sequence is 13 residues long. Germline V gene sequence: CDR1 KGHDR, CDR2 SFDVKD. CDR3 sequence reads: CATSDFGGQGYTF. The DNA of the CDR3 is TGTGCCACCAGTGATTTTGGGGGCCAAGGCTACACCTTC.

The J gene is TRBJ1-2, the V gene TRBV7-9; 7 nucleotides match TRBD1. The V gene's germline CDR1 is SEHNR and CDR2 FQNEAQ (reference sequence). The CDR3 contains 18 residues. After removal of 4 bases from V and 0 bases from J, the junction contained 14 bases not matched to a gene. CDR3 in amino acids: CASSSRQGPTPPNYGYTF. The DNA for the CDR3 is TGTGCCAGCAGCTCTAGACAGGGCCCGACTCCCCCTAACTATGGCTACACCTTC.

This clone came up a few times. The chain combines TRBV9 with TRBJ1-1; tentative D call: TRBD1 (6 bases). Trimming pared 3 bases from V and 5 bases from J, leaving 14 bases between. Germline CDR1 SGDLS, CDR2 YYNGEE. The CDR3 has 14 amino acids. The CDR3 is CASSETSRGTEAFF. The DNA of the CDR3 is TGTGCCAGCAGCGAAACCTCCAGGGGAACTGAAGCTTTCTTT. Using reference TRBV9 and TRBJ1-1 for the parts outside the CDR3, the full variable domain is DSGVTQTPKHLITATGQRVTLRCSPRSGDLSVYWYQQSLDQGLQFLIQYYNGEERAKGNILERFSAQQFPDLHSELNLSSLELGDSALYFCASSETSRGTEAFFGQGTRLTVV.

The chain is built from TRBV12-5 and TRBJ2-1; 9 bases fit TRBD1. The CDR3 is made up of 12 amino acids. Germline V lookup: CDR1 LGHNT, CDR2 FRNRAP. J was trimmed by 15 bases and V by 1 base; bases with no gene match: 4. CDR3 nucleotide sequence: TGTGCTAGTGGTTTGGGCCGGGACAGGGTGTTCTTC. It specifies CASGLGRDRVFF.

The V and J genes are TRBV7-9 and TRBJ1-2; the D is unclear. The CDR3 contains 14 residues. Trimming stripped 0 bases from V and 8 bases from J, with 13 bases between. Germline lookup yields CDR1 SEHNR and CDR2 FQNEAQ (reference sequence). In DNA, the CDR3 is TGTGCCAGCAGCTTAGCGGGCAGAAATAGAGGCTACACCTTC. Its protein is CASSLAGRNRGYTF.

In this sample, this clone turned up a few times. The same CDR3 arises from other DNA sequences in this sample as well. The genes are TRBV27 and TRBJ1-5; maybe TRBD1 (6 bases). This CDR3 is built from 15 residues. The V gene's germline CDR1 is MNHEY and CDR2 SMNVEV (reference sequence). Trimming cost V 5 bases and J 0 bases, with 11 bases left between them. CDR3 protein: CASSLGQYSNQPQHF. CDR3 sequence (DNA): TGTGCCAGCAGTCTCGGACAGTATAGCAATCAGCCCCAGCATTTT.

This chain links TRBV29-1 with TRBJ1-4, with TRBD1 as a possible D gene (5 bases). Trimming removed 3 bases at V and 2 bases at J, with 10 bases between. Germline CDR1 SQVTM, CDR2 ANQGSEA. CDR3 length equals 14 residues. This chain's CDR3 is CSVDMAGTNEKLFF. CDR3 coding DNA: TGCAGCGTTGATATGGCAGGGACTAATGAAAAACTGTTTTTT.

The chain carries TRBV2 and TRBJ2-4; D uncertain. Germline V lookup: CDR1 SNHLY, CDR2 FYNNEI. V lost 4 bases, J lost 8 bases, and 6 bases lay in between. CDR3 length: 11 amino acids. The CDR3 DNA follows: TGTGCCAGCAGTGTGGTAGACATTCAGTACTTC. It is translated as CASSVVDIQYF.

The V gene is TRBV11-2, the J gene TRBJ2-7, with D maybe TRBD2 (5 bases). The ends were cut back, 1 base at V and 3 bases at J, with 7 bases in the middle. Germline V gene data show CDR1 as SGHAT and CDR2 as FQNNGV. CDR3 length: 13 amino acids. The CDR3 DNA follows: TGTGCCAGCAGCTTAGCCGGGAACTACGAGCAGTACTTC. Residues: CASSLAGNYEQYF.

There are a few counts of this clone. This sequence joins TRBV9 and TRBJ1-2; D is ambiguous. V lost 1 base, J lost 0 bases, and 4 bases lay in between. The CDR3 extends over 13 amino acids. Germline values: CDR1 SGDLS, CDR2 YYNGEE. The CDR3: CASSVQANYGYTF. In DNA, the CDR3 is TGTGCCAGCAGCGTACAGGCTAACTATGGCTACACCTTC.